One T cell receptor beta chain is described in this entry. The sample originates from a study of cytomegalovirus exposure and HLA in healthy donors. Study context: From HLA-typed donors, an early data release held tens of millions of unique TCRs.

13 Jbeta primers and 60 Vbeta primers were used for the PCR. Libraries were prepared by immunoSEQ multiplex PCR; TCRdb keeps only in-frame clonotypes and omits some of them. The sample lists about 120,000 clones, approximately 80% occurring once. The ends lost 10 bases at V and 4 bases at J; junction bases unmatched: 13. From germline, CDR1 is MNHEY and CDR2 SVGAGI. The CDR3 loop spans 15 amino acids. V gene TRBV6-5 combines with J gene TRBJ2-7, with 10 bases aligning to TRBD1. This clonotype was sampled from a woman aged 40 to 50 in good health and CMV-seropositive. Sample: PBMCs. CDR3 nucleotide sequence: TGTGCCACCACAAGACAGGGGGCGATCGGTTACGAGCAGTACTTC. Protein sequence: CATTRQGAIGYEQYF.